This T cell receptor (beta chain) is from a study of regulatory T cells in long-lasting Graves disease. Described time point: newly diagnosed GD, antithyroid drugs for less than 3 months. Isolated PBMC RNA provided the starting material for the TCR library. A blood draw put approximately 9 milliliters of peripheral blood into EDTA tubes. In its sample, this clonotype was seen a few times. Building of the TCR beta libraries involved iRepertoire HTBI primers and Arm-PCR of CDR3 regions. Via MiXCR, TCRdb re-called the multiplex PCR reads, giving one row per CDR3 protein. The data contain 360,000 or so distinct CDR3 sequences, 16% of them singletons. The CDR3 is 14 residues long. Germline-derived CDR1 and CDR2 are DFQATT and SNEGSKA (reference sequence). These data were also filed under a second study, of T cells in Graves' hyperthyroidism and ophthalmopathy.

The rearrangement joins TRBV20-1 to TRBJ2-1; 14 nucleotides agree with TRBD2. The closer fit of TRBJ2-5 to the DNA end suggests the J call may be wrong. This sequence originates from a middle-aged man with Graves disease. The material sequenced was peripheral blood mononuclear cells (PBMCs), taken at new diagnosis, from a patient treated with antithyroid drugs. The DNA of the CDR3 is TGCAGTTCCGGGACTAGCGGGAGAATAGAGACCCAGTACTTC. Residues: CSSGTSGRIETQYF.